This T cell receptor beta chain appears in the sequencing data of a study of type 1 regulatory T cells. As for the study in general: T-allo10 is a Tr1-enriched, alloantigen-specific CD4 T cell product made in vitro.

Germline CDR1 reads DFQATT; CDR2 reads SNEGSKA (reference sequence). The CDR3 runs to 14 residues. The ends were cut back, 0 bases at V and 3 bases at J, with 12 bases in the middle. TCRdb fed the reads into MiXCR, producing one record per CDR3 protein. The sample contains around 64,000 distinct CDR3 sequences, around 20% of which appear only once. General study points: Type 1 regulatory T cells had a more restricted TCR repertoire than non-type 1 regulatory T cells.

Concerning this clonotype: Its antigen remains unknown.

The chain joins TRBV20-1 to TRBJ2-7, with D uncertain. This sequence was found in a human donor in good health. Input material: cultured type 1 regulatory T (Tr1) cells, either the whole culture or a sorted fraction (not recorded which). The chain's CDR3 is CSARDIRLLYEQYF. The CDR3 DNA reads TGCAGTGCTAGAGATATACGACTTCTCTACGAGCAGTACTTC.